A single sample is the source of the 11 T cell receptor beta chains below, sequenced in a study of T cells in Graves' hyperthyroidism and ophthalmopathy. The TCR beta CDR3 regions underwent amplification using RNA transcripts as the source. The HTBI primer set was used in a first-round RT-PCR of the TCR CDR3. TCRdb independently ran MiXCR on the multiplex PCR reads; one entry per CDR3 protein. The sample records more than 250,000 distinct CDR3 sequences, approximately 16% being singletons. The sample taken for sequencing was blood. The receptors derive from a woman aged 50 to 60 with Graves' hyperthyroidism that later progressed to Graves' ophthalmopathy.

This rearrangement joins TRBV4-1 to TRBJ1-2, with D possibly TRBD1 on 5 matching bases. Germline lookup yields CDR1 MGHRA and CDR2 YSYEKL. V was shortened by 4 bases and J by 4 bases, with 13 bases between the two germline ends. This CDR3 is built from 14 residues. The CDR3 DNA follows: TGCGCCAGCAGCCGACAAAGAGACAGCTATGGCTACACCTTC. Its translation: CASSRQRDSYGYTF.

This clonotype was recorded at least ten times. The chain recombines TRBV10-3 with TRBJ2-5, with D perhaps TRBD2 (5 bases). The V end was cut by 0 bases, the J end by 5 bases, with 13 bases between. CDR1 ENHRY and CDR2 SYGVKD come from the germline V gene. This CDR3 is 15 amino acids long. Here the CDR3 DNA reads TGTGCCATCAGTGAGTCAATCTTCGAGCGGGAGACCCAGTACTTC. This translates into CAISESIFERETQYF.

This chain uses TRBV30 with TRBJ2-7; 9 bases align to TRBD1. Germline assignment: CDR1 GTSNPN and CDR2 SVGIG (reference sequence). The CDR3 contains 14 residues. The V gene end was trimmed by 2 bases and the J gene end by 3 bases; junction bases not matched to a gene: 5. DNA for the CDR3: TGTGCCTGGAGTCAGACAGGGGGAATCTACGAGCAGTACTTC. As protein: CAWSQTGGIYEQYF.

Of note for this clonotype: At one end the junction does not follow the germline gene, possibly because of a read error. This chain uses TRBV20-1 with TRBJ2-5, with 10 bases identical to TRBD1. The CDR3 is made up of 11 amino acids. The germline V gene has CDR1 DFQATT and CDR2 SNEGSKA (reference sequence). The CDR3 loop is CSAHDRGLVNF. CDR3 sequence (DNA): TGCAGTGCGCATGACAGGGGGCTAGTGAACTTC.

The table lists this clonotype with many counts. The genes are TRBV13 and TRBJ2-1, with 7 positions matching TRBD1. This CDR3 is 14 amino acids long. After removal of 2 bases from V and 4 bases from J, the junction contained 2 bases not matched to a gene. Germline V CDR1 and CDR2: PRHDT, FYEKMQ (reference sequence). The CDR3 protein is CASSLNRGYNEQFF. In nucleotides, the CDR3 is TGTGCCAGCAGCTTAAACAGGGGATACAATGAGCAGTTCTTC.

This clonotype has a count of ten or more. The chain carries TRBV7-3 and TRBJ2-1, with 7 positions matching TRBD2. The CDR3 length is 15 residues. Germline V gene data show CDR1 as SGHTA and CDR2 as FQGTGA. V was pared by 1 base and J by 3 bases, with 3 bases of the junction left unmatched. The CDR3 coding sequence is TGTGCCAGCAGCTTAAAAGGCGGGAGCTACAATGAGCAGTTCTTC. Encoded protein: CASSLKGGSYNEQFF.

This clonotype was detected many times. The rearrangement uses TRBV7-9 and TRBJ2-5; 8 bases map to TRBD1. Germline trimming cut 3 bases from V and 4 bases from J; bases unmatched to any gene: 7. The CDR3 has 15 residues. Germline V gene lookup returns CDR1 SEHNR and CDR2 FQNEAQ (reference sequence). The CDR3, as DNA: TGTGCCAGCAGCTTGCCTACAGGGGGTGGAGAGACCCAGTACTTC. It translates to CASSLPTGGGETQYF.

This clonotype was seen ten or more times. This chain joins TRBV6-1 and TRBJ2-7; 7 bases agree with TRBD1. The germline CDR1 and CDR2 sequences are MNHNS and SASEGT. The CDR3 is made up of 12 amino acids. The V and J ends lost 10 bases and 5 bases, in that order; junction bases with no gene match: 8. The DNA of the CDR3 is TGTGCCAATTCGACAGGGCCCCACGAGCAGTACTTC. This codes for CANSTGPHEQYF.

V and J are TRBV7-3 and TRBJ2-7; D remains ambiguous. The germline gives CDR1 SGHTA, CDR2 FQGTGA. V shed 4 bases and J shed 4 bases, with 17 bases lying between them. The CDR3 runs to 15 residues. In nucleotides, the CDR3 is TGTGCCAGCAGCTACTCAGCAGTGGGGTCGTACGAGCAGTACTTC. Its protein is CASSYSAVGSYEQYF.

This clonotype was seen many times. The CDR3 bases are TGCAGTGCTAGAGATCTATCAGAGACCCAGTACTTC. Translating gives CSARDLSETQYF. The rearrangement joins TRBV20-1 to TRBJ2-5, with unresolved D. The germline gives CDR1 DFQATT, CDR2 SNEGSKA (reference sequence). V shed 0 bases and J shed 4 bases, with 6 bases lying between them. This CDR3 region has 12 residues.

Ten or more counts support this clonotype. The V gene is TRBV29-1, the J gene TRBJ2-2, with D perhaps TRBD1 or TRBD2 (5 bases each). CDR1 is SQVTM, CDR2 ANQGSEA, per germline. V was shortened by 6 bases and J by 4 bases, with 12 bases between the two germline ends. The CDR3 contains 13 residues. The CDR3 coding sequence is TGCAGCGTGGGGTCCGGGGCCACCGGGGAGCTGTTTTTT. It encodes CSVGSGATGELFF.